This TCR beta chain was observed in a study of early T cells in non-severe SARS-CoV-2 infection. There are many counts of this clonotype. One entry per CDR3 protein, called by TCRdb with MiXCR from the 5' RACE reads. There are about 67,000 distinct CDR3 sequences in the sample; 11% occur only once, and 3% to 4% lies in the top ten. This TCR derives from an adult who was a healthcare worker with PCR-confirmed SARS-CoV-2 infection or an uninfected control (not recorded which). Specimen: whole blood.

CDR3 protein: CASSPQATNTEAFF. In DNA form, the CDR3 reads TGTGCCAGCAGTCCACAGGCTACCAACACTGAAGCTTTCTTT. The chain combines TRBV12-3 or TRBV12-4 with TRBJ1-1; possibly TRBD1 for D (5 bases). V lost 5 bases, J lost 2 bases, and 12 bases lay in between. This CDR3 contains 14 residues.